Listed below are T cell receptor beta chains from one sample, sequenced in a study of CD4 T cells in relation to SARS-CoV-2 and coronaviruses. Produced via immunoSEQ multiplex PCR; TCRdb's table is partial and in-frame only. The sample contains just over 35,000 clones, roughly four fifths of which appear only once. Antigens of these TCRs are unknown. Specimen: naive CD4+ T cells from PBMCs, cultured in vitro. The receptors derive from an adult with COVID-19. CDR3s include the opening cysteine and the closing phenylalanine or tryptophan. A D gene is named only where the DNA matches it firmly. Some rows have no size entry. The others give once, few or many, or a class for an expanded clone.

CDR3 DNA,CDR3 protein,J gene,V gene,clone size,D gene
TGTGCCAGCAGTGTATTGCGGCGGGCCACCACGGATACGCAGTATTTT,CASSVLRRATTDTQYF,TRBJ2-3,TRBV2,once,NA
TGTGCCAGCAGCCACGGGACTAGCGGGATAGGGGAGACCCAGTACTTC,CASSHGTSGIGETQYF,TRBJ2-5,TRBV11-3,NA,TRBD2
TGCGCCAGCGGCCGGGTAGCGGGGGGAGGCACAGATACGCAGTATTTT,CASGRVAGGGTDTQYF,TRBJ2-3,TRBV5-1,NA,TRBD2
TGTGCCAGCAGCAGGGGGCAAGTCACAGATACGCAGTATTTT,CASSRGQVTDTQYF,TRBJ2-3,TRBV11-3,NA,TRBD1
TGTGCCACTTCTCCGGGACTAGCGGGACGGAATGAGCAGTTCTTC,CATSPGLAGRNEQFF,TRBJ2-1,TRBV6-5,few,TRBD2
TGTGCCACCTTAGAGGGACTAGCACCCTACGAGCAGTACTTC,CATLEGLAPYEQYF,TRBJ2-7,TRBV5-8,NA,TRBD2
TGTGCCAGTCGGTGGGCCGGTCGTGCCACTGAAGCTTTCTTT,CASRWAGRATEAFF,TRBJ1-1,TRBV19,NA,NA
TGTGCCAGCAGCCTTGGGGGCTCACGAACACCCTACGAGCAGTACTTC,CASSLGGSRTPYEQYF,TRBJ2-7,TRBV13,NA,NA
TGCGCCAGCAGATCTTCTAACAATGAGCAGTTCTTC,CASRSSNNEQFF,TRBJ2-1,TRBV23-1,NA,NA
TGTGCCAGCTCACCAGGGCTAATTGGGGATGAGCAGTTCTTC,CASSPGLIGDEQFF,TRBJ2-1,TRBV18,few,NA
TGCAGTGCTAGTCCTATGACAGGAGTTAATGAAAAACTGTTTTTT,CSASPMTGVNEKLFF,TRBJ1-4,TRBV20-1,once,NA
TGCGCCAGCAGCTTGGACAGGGGCAATGAGCAGTTCTTC,CASSLDRGNEQFF,TRBJ2-1,TRBV5-1,NA,TRBD1
TGTGCCACCAGCAGAGATGGGAATACGCAGTATTTT,CATSRDGNTQYF,TRBJ2-3,TRBV15,NA,NA
TGTGCCAGCAGCGTAACAGGGGGGAAGGACATTCAGTACTTC,CASSVTGGKDIQYF,TRBJ2-4,TRBV9,NA,TRBD1
TGTGCCAGCAGCGCCGGGACTAGCGGGACCTACGAGCAGTACTTC,CASSAGTSGTYEQYF,TRBJ2-7,TRBV6-5,NA,TRBD2
TGTGCCATCAGTGAATCGGGGAGGGCCGGGCACGAGCAGTACTTC,CAISESGRAGHEQYF,TRBJ2-7,TRBV10-3,NA,TRBD2